This T cell receptor (beta chain) came from a study of T cells in Graves' hyperthyroidism and ophthalmopathy. Study context: Blood from the periphery was taken at initial diagnosis, before any treatment. The study, taken as a whole, reports: Ophthalmopathy stood apart from stable hyperthyroidism in a 13 V-J model.

Clinical symptoms, serum thyroxine and TRAb, thyroid ultrasound and orbital computed tomography were used for the diagnoses. PBMCs were sourced from approximately 9 ml fresh peripheral blood. There are a few counts of this clonotype. The antigen remains undetermined. What was amplified from RNA transcripts were TCR beta CDR3 regions. HTBI primers drove first-round RT-PCR of the TCR CDR3. TCRdb passed the multiplex PCR reads through MiXCR, listing each CDR3 protein once. Seen here are some 580,000 distinct CDR3 sequences, approximately 16% observed once, and the top ten hold roughly 3.4%. Germline V gene lookup returns CDR1 MNHNS and CDR2 SASEGT. This CDR3 comprises 13 residues. Deletions cut 11 bases from V and 0 bases from J, with 11 bases between.

The TCR was taken from a woman in her thirties or forties with Graves' ophthalmopathy. The V call is TRBV6-1, the J call TRBJ1-3; the D gene is possibly TRBD1 (6 bases). The specimen was blood. The CDR3 here is CAGQTGSGNTIYF. Written as DNA, the CDR3 is TGTGCCGGCCAGACAGGCTCTGGAAACACCATATATTTT.